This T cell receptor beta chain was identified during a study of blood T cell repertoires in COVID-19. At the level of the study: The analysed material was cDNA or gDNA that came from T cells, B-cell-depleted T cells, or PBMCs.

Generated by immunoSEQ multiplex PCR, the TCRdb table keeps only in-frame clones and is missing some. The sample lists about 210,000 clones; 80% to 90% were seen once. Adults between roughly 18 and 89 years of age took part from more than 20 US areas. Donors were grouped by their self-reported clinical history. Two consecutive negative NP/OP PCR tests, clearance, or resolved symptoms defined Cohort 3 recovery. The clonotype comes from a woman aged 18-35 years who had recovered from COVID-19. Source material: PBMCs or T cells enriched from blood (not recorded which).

The CDR3 protein is CASSRTEFSPLHF. CDR3 coding DNA: TGTGCCAGCAGTCGGACAGAGTTTTCACCCCTCCACTTT. The chain recombines TRBV6-5 with TRBJ1-6; D possibly corresponds to TRBD1 (6 bases). Germline CDR1 and CDR2: MNHEY and SVGAGI. This CDR3 is built from 13 residues. Trimming stripped 5 bases from V and 9 bases from J, with 11 bases between.